The clone carrying this TCR beta chain came up a few times. Its antigen is as yet unknown. This sample stems from a study of identical twins. CDR3 size: 12 residues. The ends lost 7 bases at V and 4 bases at J; junction bases unmatched: 4. Germline-derived CDR1 and CDR2 are SGHTS and YDEGEE. Study-level results: Sharing of beta out-of-frame sequences by twins showed a weaker excess.

A single record per CDR3 protein comes from TCRdb applying MiXCR to the 5' RACE reads. The sample shows about 490,000 distinct CDR3 sequences, 13% to 15% of them seen only once. This sample also belongs to another study, concerning yellow fever vaccine responses in identical twins.

The rearrangement uses TRBV5-8 and TRBJ1-1; TRBD1 matches at 7 bases. The sequence came from a woman aged 18-29 years in good health. The source material was CD4+ T cells sorted from blood. This CDR3 is CASDRVGTEAFF. As DNA, the CDR3 is TGTGCCAGCGACAGGGTGGGCACTGAAGCTTTCTTT.